This T cell receptor beta chain was sequenced for a study of beta chain features in type 1 diabetes. Whole-study results and caveats: The study found moderately but significantly shorter TCRB CDR3s in all four CD4+ subsets of Type 1 diabetes patients. Junctions at VDJ sites from type 1 diabetes patients had fewer insertions and more deletions.

CDR1 and CDR2 from the germline V gene are LNHNV and YYDKDF (reference sequence). With V trimmed by 0 bases and J by 6 bases, 4 bases remained unmatched. This CDR3 has 15 residues. As concerns this clone: Antigen: not known.

TCRB transcripts that were expressed got sequenced, as all of the isolated RNA had been reverse transcribed. TCRdb's copy holds only in-frame clones and misses some; the assay was immunoSEQ multiplex PCR. Of around 600,000 clones in the sample, under 15% were seen once. This clonotype was obtained from a man under 40 with type 1 diabetes. V usage is TRBV15 and J usage is TRBJ1-2, with 10 bases matching TRBD1. The specimen was naive CD4+ T cells from blood. CDR3 in amino acids: CATSREGQGIDGYTF. For the CDR3, the DNA is TGTGCCACCAGCAGAGAGGGACAGGGGATCGATGGCTACACCTTC.